This is a list of T cell receptor beta chains from one sample in a study of shared clonotypes between healthy human individuals. The method was immunoSEQ multiplex PCR; TCRdb's version includes in-frame clones alone and lacks a portion of them. The sample includes 2 million to 2.5 million clones, roughly 94% of them seen just once. Sequencing input: naive CD8+ T cells sorted from blood. The receptor set was obtained from a man aged 18 to 35 in good health. CDR3s include the opening cysteine and the closing phenylalanine or tryptophan. D genes are given only for firm matches. The listing skips clone size in some rows; elsewhere it reads once, few, many or a size class.

j_call: TRBJ1-3
d_call: TRBD1
v_call: TRBV5-6
clone_size: NA
cdr3_aa: CASSSDRAPNYSGNTIYF
cdr3_nt: TGTGCCAGCAGCTCTGACAGGGCGCCGAATTACTCTGGAAACACCATATATTTT

j_call: TRBJ1-4
d_call: NA
v_call: TRBV28
clone_size: NA
cdr3_aa: CASKFGGGEKLFF
cdr3_nt: TGTGCCAGCAAGTTTGGGGGAGGGGAAAAACTGTTTTTT

j_call: TRBJ2-7
d_call: TRBD2
v_call: TRBV9
clone_size: NA
cdr3_aa: CASTEGLGGYEQYF
cdr3_nt: TGTGCCAGCACGGAGGGACTAGGGGGCTACGAGCAGTACTTC

j_call: TRBJ2-7
d_call: TRBD2
v_call: TRBV4-3
clone_size: NA
cdr3_aa: CASSPLAGDSYEQYF
cdr3_nt: TGCGCCAGCAGCCCACTAGCGGGAGACTCCTACGAGCAGTACTTC

j_call: TRBJ1-1
d_call: NA
v_call: TRBV6-6
clone_size: NA
cdr3_aa: CAITENTEAFF
cdr3_nt: TGTGCCATTACGGAGAACACTGAAGCTTTCTTT

j_call: TRBJ2-3
d_call: TRBD2
v_call: TRBV29-1
clone_size: NA
cdr3_aa: CSVEDGEAGGGFVRASSTDTQYF
cdr3_nt: TGCAGCGTTGAGGATGGGGAAGCGGGAGGAGGATTTGTGCGTGCCTCTAGCACAGATACGCAGTATTTT

j_call: TRBJ2-1
d_call: NA
v_call: TRBV7-2
clone_size: NA
cdr3_aa: CASSLAYSGAHEQFF
cdr3_nt: TGTGCCAGCAGCTTAGCCTATTCGGGGGCACATGAGCAGTTCTTC

j_call: TRBJ1-4
d_call: NA
v_call: TRBV5-1
clone_size: once
cdr3_aa: CASSFGRSNEKLFF
cdr3_nt: TGCGCCAGCAGCTTCGGCAGGTCGAATGAAAAACTGTTTTTT

j_call: TRBJ2-5
d_call: TRBD2
v_call: TRBV29-1
clone_size: once
cdr3_aa: CSVFGLEDGTQYF
cdr3_nt: TGCAGCGTTTTTGGACTAGAGGACGGGACCCAGTACTTC

j_call: TRBJ2-7
d_call: NA
v_call: TRBV29-1
clone_size: NA
cdr3_aa: CSALGGGSYEQYF
cdr3_nt: TGCAGCGCTTTGGGAGGGGGCTCCTACGAGCAGTACTTC

j_call: TRBJ2-7
d_call: NA
v_call: TRBV30
clone_size: NA
cdr3_aa: CAWSGQSYEQYF
cdr3_nt: TGTGCCTGGAGTGGACAGAGCTACGAGCAGTACTTC

j_call: TRBJ2-7
d_call: NA
v_call: TRBV11-2
clone_size: NA
cdr3_aa: CASSLVQGYEQYF
cdr3_nt: TGTGCCAGCAGCTTAGTGCAGGGCTACGAGCAGTACTTC

j_call: TRBJ1-2
d_call: NA
v_call: TRBV6-1
clone_size: NA
cdr3_aa: CASSGSARLYGDGYTF
cdr3_nt: TGTGCCAGCAGTGGTTCGGCCAGGCTATACGGAGATGGCTACACCTTC

j_call: TRBJ1-2
d_call: NA
v_call: TRBV11-2
clone_size: few
cdr3_aa: CASSLDYGTKDGYTF
cdr3_nt: TGTGCCAGCAGCTTAGATTATGGGACGAAAGATGGCTACACCTTC

j_call: TRBJ1-1
d_call: NA
v_call: TRBV5-6
clone_size: NA
cdr3_aa: CASSLVGGRAEAFF
cdr3_nt: TGTGCCAGCAGCTTGGTTGGGGGCCGAGCGGAAGCTTTCTTT

j_call: TRBJ1-1
d_call: NA
v_call: TRBV4-1
clone_size: NA
cdr3_aa: CASSQDFPLTEAFF
cdr3_nt: TGCGCCAGCAGCCAAGATTTCCCTCTCACTGAAGCTTTCTTT

j_call: TRBJ2-7
d_call: TRBD2
v_call: TRBV7-8
clone_size: NA
cdr3_aa: CASSPPREAPYEQYF
cdr3_nt: TGTGCCAGCAGCCCCCCCCGGGAGGCCCCCTACGAGCAGTACTTC

j_call: TRBJ1-1
d_call: NA
v_call: TRBV29-1
clone_size: NA
cdr3_aa: CSARAGTYTEAFF
cdr3_nt: TGCAGCGCCAGAGCAGGGACGTACACTGAAGCTTTCTTT

j_call: TRBJ1-1
d_call: NA
v_call: TRBV4-3
clone_size: once
cdr3_aa: CASSQGRGLNTEAFF
cdr3_nt: TGCGCCAGCAGCCAAGGGAGGGGCCTGAACACTGAAGCTTTCTTT

j_call: TRBJ2-7
d_call: NA
v_call: TRBV7-2
clone_size: NA
cdr3_aa: CASSSSSRSGGEQYF
cdr3_nt: TGTGCCAGCAGCTCCTCCTCTCGGTCCGGGGGCGAGCAGTACTTC

j_call: TRBJ2-7
d_call: TRBD1
v_call: TRBV6-1
clone_size: NA
cdr3_aa: CASSVGTALEQYF
cdr3_nt: TGTGCCAGCAGTGTAGGGACAGCGCTTGAGCAGTACTTC

j_call: TRBJ2-3
d_call: NA
v_call: TRBV4-1
clone_size: NA
cdr3_aa: CASSHVSGRGDTQYF
cdr3_nt: TGCGCCAGCAGCCATGTTTCGGGCCGCGGGGATACGCAGTATTTT

j_call: TRBJ1-1
d_call: NA
v_call: TRBV6-1
clone_size: NA
cdr3_aa: CASSDGMNTEAFF
cdr3_nt: TGTGCCAGCAGCGACGGGATGAACACTGAAGCTTTCTTT

j_call: TRBJ1-5
d_call: NA
v_call: TRBV10-1
clone_size: few
cdr3_aa: CASSESVTLGNQPQHF
cdr3_nt: TGCGCCAGCAGTGAATCTGTGACATTAGGCAATCAGCCCCAGCATTTT

j_call: TRBJ2-7
d_call: NA
v_call: TRBV6-1
clone_size: NA
cdr3_aa: CASSEFLLSYEQYF
cdr3_nt: TGTGCCAGCAGTGAATTCCTGCTTTCCTACGAGCAGTACTTC